Below are 23 T cell receptor beta chains sequenced from a single sample in a study of cytomegalovirus exposure and HLA in healthy donors. Primers for the PCR totalled 60 Vbeta and 13 Jbeta. Produced via immunoSEQ multiplex PCR; TCRdb's table is partial and in-frame only. The top ten clones hold about 2% of a sample with 95,000 to 150,000 clones, 75% to 90% of them seen once. Sequenced sample: PBMCs. Source of these receptors: a man aged 25 to 45 in good health and CMV-seronegative.

The chain couples TRBV11-2 to TRBJ2-3; the D is unclear. CDR1 SGHAT and CDR2 FQNNGV come from the germline V gene. V was trimmed by 5 bases and J by 0 bases, leaving 15 bases between them. The CDR3 is made up of 16 amino acids. The CDR3 DNA sequence: TGTGCCAGCAGCCATTTAGGTGGAGTTAGCACAGATACGCAGTATTTT. Its translation: CASSHLGGVSTDTQYF.

The chain employs TRBV28 and TRBJ2-3, with a possible D match to TRBD1 (6 bases). Germline CDR1 and CDR2: MDHEN and SYDVKM. The germline V and J ends were trimmed by 6 bases and 0 bases, with 16 bases remaining between them. The CDR3 is 16 amino acids. The CDR3 DNA follows: TGTGCCAGCAGCCAAATTCGGACAGTTAGCACAGATACGCAGTATTTT. It translates to CASSQIRTVSTDTQYF. Together with reference TRBV28 and TRBJ2-3, the CDR3 gives the full variable domain: DVKVTQSSRYLVKRTGEKVFLECVQDMDHENMFWYRQDPGLGLRLIYFSYDVKMKEKGDIPEGYSVSREKKERFSLILESASTNQTSMYLCASSQIRTVSTDTQYFGPGTRLTVL.

This rearrangement joins TRBV6-1 to TRBJ1-1; 8 positions match TRBD1. The ends lost 5 bases at V and 5 bases at J; junction bases unmatched: 4. The CDR3 length is 13 residues. The germline CDR1 and CDR2 sequences are MNHNS and SASEGT. CDR3: CASSIQGATEAFF. For the CDR3, the DNA is TGTGCCAGCAGTATCCAGGGGGCGACTGAAGCTTTCTTT.

This clone has just a few counts. The chain couples TRBV10-1 to TRBJ2-3, with 7 positions matching TRBD2. Losses at the gene ends were 10 bases for V and 1 base for J; bases not matched to a gene: 5. There are 13 residues in the CDR3. CDR1 is WNHNN, CDR2 SYGVQD, per germline (reference sequence). CDR3 region: CATAGEGTDTQYF. The CDR3 coding sequence is TGCGCCACGGCGGGGGAGGGCACAGATACGCAGTATTTT.

The gene calls are TRBV28 and TRBJ2-7; D is unclear. CDR1 is MDHEN and CDR2 is SYDVKM in the germline V gene. CDR3 length equals 13 residues. V lost 3 bases and J lost 0, with 6 bases in between. The CDR3 DNA is TGTGCCAGCAGTTTCCCTCTCTCCTACGAGCAGTACTTC. This codes for CASSFPLSYEQYF.

The chain uses TRBV7-8 and TRBJ2-5; a weak D match, TRBD2 (7 bases). Germline V lookup: CDR1 SGHVS, CDR2 FQNEAQ. V was trimmed by 4 bases and J by 2 bases, leaving 20 bases between them. CDR3 size: 17 residues. The CDR3 here is CASSSSLRGGFQETQYF. The CDR3 DNA reads as TGTGCCAGCAGCTCCTCCCTGAGGGGGGGATTTCAAGAGACCCAGTACTTC.

A single count supports this clone. The genes are TRBV6-6 and TRBJ1-2; TRBD1 might be the D (5 bases). CDR1 and CDR2 (germline): MNHNY, SVGAGI (reference sequence). CDR3 length: 13 amino acids. The germline V and J ends were trimmed by 6 bases and 6 bases, with 14 bases remaining between them. The CDR3 DNA sequence: TGTGCCAGCAGCTCTGGGGGGGGAAATGGCTACACCTTC. Translating gives CASSSGGGNGYTF.

The rearrangement uses TRBV2 and TRBJ2-7; D is perhaps TRBD1 (7 bases). Trimming cost V 5 bases and J 6 bases, with 14 bases left between them. The CDR3 runs to 13 residues. Germline values: CDR1 SNHLY, CDR2 FYNNEI. The CDR3 DNA is TGTGCCAGCAGTAGAGATCAGGGGGGCGAGCAGTACTTC. Protein product: CASSRDQGGEQYF.

The J gene is TRBJ1-6, the V gene TRBV5-5; 10 bases match TRBD1. The CDR3 loop spans 16 amino acids. Germline V gene data show CDR1 as SGHKS and CDR2 as YYEKEE (reference sequence). With 4 bases clipped from V and 7 bases from J, the junction kept 8 bases outside the gene matches. The CDR3 sequence: CASSRNPGQGNSPLHF. The CDR3 nucleotides are TGTGCCAGCAGCCGAAACCCGGGACAGGGGAATTCACCCCTCCACTTT.

The J gene is TRBJ2-7, the V gene TRBV6-5, with D possibly TRBD2 on 6 matching bases. The CDR3 is made up of 15 amino acids. V was shortened by 5 bases and J by 0 bases, with 14 bases between the two germline ends. Germline V gene lookup returns CDR1 MNHEY and CDR2 SVGAGI. The DNA for the CDR3 is TGTGCCAGCAGTAACAACGGGGGTCCCTCCTACGAGCAGTACTTC. This encodes CASSNNGGPSYEQYF.

The V and J genes are TRBV6-5 and TRBJ2-6; D is ambiguous. V was pared by 5 bases and J by 0 bases, with 5 bases between. The CDR3 has 14 amino acids. Germline V gives CDR1 MNHEY, CDR2 SVGAGI. In DNA form, the CDR3 reads TGTGCCAGCAGTGGAGTCTCTGGGGCCAACGTCCTGACTTTC. This sequence encodes CASSGVSGANVLTF.

Here the CDR3 reads CASSMGPPENTEAFF. In nucleotides, the CDR3 is TGTGCCAGCAGTATGGGGCCACCTGAGAACACTGAAGCTTTCTTT. The chain has TRBV27 and TRBJ1-1, with D possibly TRBD1 on 5 matching bases. CDR3 size: 15 residues. Germline-derived CDR1 and CDR2 are MNHEY and SMNVEV (reference sequence). With 5 bases removed from V and 1 base from J, the gap between germline ends came to 14 bases.

The chain has TRBV7-2 and TRBJ2-7; 15 bases fit TRBD2. This CDR3 has 15 amino acids. The V and J ends lost 5 bases and 6 bases, in that order; junction bases with no gene match: 5. Germline CDR1 reads SGHTA; CDR2 reads FQGNSA. DNA for the CDR3: TGTGCCAGCAGCACGGGACTAGCGGGGGGAGGCGAGCAGTACTTC. Translated: CASSTGLAGGGEQYF.

DNA of the CDR3: TGTGCCAGTAGTATCGGGCAGGGTACAAATCAGCCCCAGCATTTT. Translated: CASSIGQGTNQPQHF. This rearrangement joins TRBV19 to TRBJ1-5; D may be TRBD1 (5 bases). Germline-derived CDR1 and CDR2 are LNHDA and SQIVND (reference sequence). Trimming removed 3 bases at V and 4 bases at J, with 13 bases between. CDR3 length equals 15 residues. Looking up the rest from reference TRBV19 and TRBJ1-5 gives the full variable domain: DGGITQSPKYLFRKEGQNVTLSCEQNLNHDAMYWYRQDPGQGLRLIYYSQIVNDFQKGDIAEGYSVSREKKESFPLTVTSAQKNPTAFYLCASSIGQGTNQPQHFGDGTRLSIL.

This sequence joins TRBV9 and TRBJ2-3, with 8 bases fitting TRBD1. Trimming removed 0 bases from V and 0 bases from J; junction bases left unmatched: 6. Germline CDR1 SGDLS, CDR2 YYNGEE. The CDR3 sequence is 17 residues long. CDR3 residues: CASSVGGQVSSTDTQYF. DNA of the CDR3: TGTGCCAGCAGCGTAGGGGGACAGGTTTCTAGCACAGATACGCAGTATTTT.

This clone showed up just a few times. This chain joins TRBV4-2 and TRBJ2-3, with 11 bases lining up with TRBD2. CDR1 LGHNA and CDR2 YNFKEQ come from the germline V gene. With 2 bases clipped from V and 3 bases from J, the junction kept 10 bases outside the gene matches. The CDR3 spans 18 residues. CDR3 sequence: CASSQSSYSGGGTDTQYF. In DNA form, the CDR3 reads TGTGCCAGCAGCCAATCCTCTTATAGCGGGGGGGGGACAGATACGCAGTATTTT.

This clone has only one observation. The chain uses TRBV14 and TRBJ1-4; a possible D gene is TRBD1 (6 bases). V lost 2 bases and J lost 4, with 14 bases in between. Germline values: CDR1 SGHDN, CDR2 FVKESK. This CDR3 contains 16 residues. The CDR3 DNA is TGTGCCAGCAGCCAAAGGAATACAGGGCTTAATGAAAAACTGTTTTTT. Amino acids: CASSQRNTGLNEKLFF.

This clone was recorded a few times. V is TRBV30 and J is TRBJ2-1, with TRBD2 matching 7 bases. V was pared by 3 bases and J by 5 bases, with 10 bases of the junction left unmatched. CDR3 length equals 15 residues. Germline V CDR1 and CDR2: GTSNPN, SVGIG (reference sequence). The CDR3: CAWSSRGVVDNEQFF. DNA of the CDR3: TGTGCCTGGAGCTCACGGGGGGTCGTTGACAATGAGCAGTTCTTC.

J is TRBJ2-1 and V is TRBV15; 7 nucleotides align to TRBD2. CDR1 and CDR2 from the germline V gene are LNHNV and YYDKDF (reference sequence). Trimming at V came to 1 base and at J to 4 bases, leaving 4 bases not matched to a gene. This CDR3 contains 15 residues. CDR3 protein: CATSRVRGEYNEQFF. The CDR3 DNA reads as TGTGCCACCAGCAGAGTCCGGGGGGAGTACAATGAGCAGTTCTTC.

The chain combines TRBV7-9 with TRBJ1-2; TRBD1 might be the D (5 bases). The ends were cut back, 3 bases at V and 4 bases at J, with 18 bases in the middle. Germline loops: CDR1 SEHNR, CDR2 FQNEAQ (reference sequence). This CDR3 region has 16 residues. The CDR3 nucleotides are TGTGCCAGCAGCTTCCCGGACCTGGGGGAGGCCTATGGCTACACCTTC. This encodes CASSFPDLGEAYGYTF.

This chain connects TRBV9 to TRBJ2-2, with 7 nucleotides matching TRBD2. With 0 bases clipped from V and 1 base from J, the junction kept 3 bases outside the gene matches. The CDR3 consists of 16 residues. CDR1 is SGDLS and CDR2 is YYNGEE in the germline V gene. CDR3 in DNA: TGTGCCAGCAGCGTAGATGCGGGGGTGAACACCGGGGAGCTGTTTTTT. Translated: CASSVDAGVNTGELFF.

In its sample, this clone was seen once. V and J are TRBV9 and TRBJ2-1; D is perhaps TRBD2 (7 bases). CDR3 length equals 15 residues. Germline assignment: CDR1 SGDLS and CDR2 YYNGEE. Trimming removed 6 bases from V and 7 bases from J, with 20 bases in between. The DNA of the CDR3 is TGTGCCAGCAACAGAGGTCCGGGGGGCGGGAATGAGCAGTTCTTC. It translates to CASNRGPGGGNEQFF.

Only a few counts were recorded for this clone. This chain joins TRBV5-3 and TRBJ2-6, with D perhaps matching TRBD1 (6 bases). TRBV5-3 is an ORF, with its function uncertain. This CDR3 comprises 17 residues. V lost 4 bases and J 0 bases, leaving 14 bases between the germline ends. The chain's CDR3 is CARSHKRQDSGANVLTF. The DNA for the CDR3 is TGTGCCAGAAGCCATAAGAGACAGGACTCTGGGGCCAACGTCCTGACTTTC.